This TCR beta chain was sequenced for a study of cytomegalovirus exposure and HLA in healthy donors. The study's findings and limits: Some segments of the V type, notably TRBV6-2 and TRBV6-3, were excluded as indistinguishable.

Notes on this clone: Its antigen is unknown.

PCR employed 60 Vbeta and 13 Jbeta primers. This table comes from immunoSEQ multiplex PCR, and its TCRdb copy is limited to in-frame clones, with some not included. Of more than 110,000 clones listed, roughly 79% are singletons. After removal of 10 bases from V and 6 bases from J, the junction contained 12 bases not matched to a gene. Germline-derived CDR1 and CDR2 are SNHLY and FYNNEI. The CDR3 covers 14 residues. The TCR was taken from a young man in good health and CMV-seronegative. What was sequenced was PBMCs. The V call is TRBV2, the J call TRBJ2-1, with TRBD1 matching over 7 bases. The CDR3 spells CAMEQGQMGNEQFF. CDR3 bases: TGTGCCATGGAACAGGGGCAGATGGGCAATGAGCAGTTCTTC.